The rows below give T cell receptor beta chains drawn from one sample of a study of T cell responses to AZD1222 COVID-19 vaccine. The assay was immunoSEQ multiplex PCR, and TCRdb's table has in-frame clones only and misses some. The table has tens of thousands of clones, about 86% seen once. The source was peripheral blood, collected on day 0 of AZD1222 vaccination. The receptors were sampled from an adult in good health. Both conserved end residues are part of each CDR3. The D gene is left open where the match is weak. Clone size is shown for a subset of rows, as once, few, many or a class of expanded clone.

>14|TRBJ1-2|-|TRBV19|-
CASSIGGQNYGYTF
TGTGCCAGTAGTATAGGAGGACAGAACTATGGCTACACCTTC
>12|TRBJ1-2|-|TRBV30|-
CAWSRGDDGYTF
TGTGCCTGGAGCCGGGGGGATGATGGCTACACCTTC
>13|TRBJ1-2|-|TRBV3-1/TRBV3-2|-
CASSQRGASGYTF
TGTGCCAGCAGCCAAAGGGGGGCCTCTGGCTACACCTTC
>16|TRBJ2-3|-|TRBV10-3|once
CAISEPAGAQTDTQYF
TGTGCCATCAGTGAACCCGCGGGGGCCCAAACAGATACGCAGTATTTT
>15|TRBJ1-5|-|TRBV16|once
CASSQGGAVDQPQHF
TGTGCCAGCAGCCAAGGGGGCGCGGTGGATCAGCCCCAGCATTTT
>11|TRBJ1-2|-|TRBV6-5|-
CASSFRYGYTF
TGTGCCAGCAGTTTCCGCTATGGCTACACCTTC
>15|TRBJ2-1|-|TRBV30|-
CAWSVPDRAYNEQFF
TGTGCCTGGAGTGTCCCCGACAGAGCCTACAATGAGCAGTTCTTC
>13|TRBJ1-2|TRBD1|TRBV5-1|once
CASSFQGQDGYTF
TGCGCCAGCAGCTTCCAGGGACAGGATGGCTACACCTTC
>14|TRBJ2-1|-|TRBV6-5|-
CASRSGTPHNEQFF
TGTGCCAGCAGATCCGGGACTCCCCACAATGAGCAGTTCTTC
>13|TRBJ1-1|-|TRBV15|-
CATSLIRNTEAFF
TGTGCCACCAGCTTAATACGGAACACTGAAGCTTTCTTT